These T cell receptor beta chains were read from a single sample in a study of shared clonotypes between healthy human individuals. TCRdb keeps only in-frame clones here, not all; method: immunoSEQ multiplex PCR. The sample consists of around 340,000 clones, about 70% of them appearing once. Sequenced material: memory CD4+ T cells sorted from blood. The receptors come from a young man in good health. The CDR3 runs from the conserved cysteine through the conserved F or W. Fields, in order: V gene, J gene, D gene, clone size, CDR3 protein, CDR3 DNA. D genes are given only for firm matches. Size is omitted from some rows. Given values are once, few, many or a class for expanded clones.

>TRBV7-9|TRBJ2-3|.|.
CASSIGRDSTDTQYF
TGTGCCAGCAGCATCGGACGGGATAGCACAGATACGCAGTATTTT
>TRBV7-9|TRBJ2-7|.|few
CASTLGGYEQYF
TGTGCCAGCACCCTTGGGGGCTACGAGCAGTACTTC
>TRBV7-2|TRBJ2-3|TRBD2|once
CASSSVGSGVGADTQYF
TGTGCCAGCAGCTCCGTGGGTAGCGGGGTCGGGGCAGATACGCAGTATTTT
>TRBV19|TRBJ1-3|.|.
CASSIKGPSSGNTIYF
TGTGCCAGTAGTATCAAGGGGCCGAGCTCTGGAAACACCATATATTTT
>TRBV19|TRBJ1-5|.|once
CASSIGDYYSNQPQHF
TGTGCCAGTAGTATAGGTGACTATTATAGCAATCAGCCCCAGCATTTT
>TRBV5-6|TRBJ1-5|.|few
CASSPSRSSNQPQHF
TGTGCCAGCAGCCCCTCCCGGTCTAGCAATCAGCCCCAGCATTTT
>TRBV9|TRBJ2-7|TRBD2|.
CASSPRDYTSYEQYF
TGTGCCAGCAGCCCCCGGGACTACACCTCCTACGAGCAGTACTTC
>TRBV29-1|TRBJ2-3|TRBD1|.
CSVIKGQGVRDTQYF
TGCAGCGTTATAAAGGGACAGGGGGTGAGAGATACGCAGTATTTT
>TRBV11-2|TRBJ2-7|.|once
CASSLFRVSYEQYF
TGTGCCAGCAGCTTATTTCGGGTTTCCTACGAGCAGTACTTC
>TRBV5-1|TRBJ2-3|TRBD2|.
CASSIAGGPDTQYF
TGCGCCAGCAGCATAGCGGGAGGGCCAGATACGCAGTATTTT
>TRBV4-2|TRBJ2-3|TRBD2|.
CASSPVAGGSTDTQYF
TGTGCCAGCAGCCCAGTAGCGGGAGGGAGCACAGATACGCAGTATTTT
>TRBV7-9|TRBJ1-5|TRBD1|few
CASSLGFDRGDSNQPQHF
TGTGCCAGCAGCTTAGGATTTGACAGGGGGGATAGCAATCAGCCCCAGCATTTT
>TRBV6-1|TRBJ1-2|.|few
CASSERRNYGYTF
TGTGCCAGCAGTGAAAGAAGAAACTATGGCTACACCTTC
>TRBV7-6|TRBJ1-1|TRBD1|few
CASSFWGPGQGMNTEAFF
TGTGCCAGCAGCTTTTGGGGACCGGGACAGGGAATGAACACTGAAGCTTTCTTT
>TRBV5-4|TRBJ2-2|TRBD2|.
CASSSGRPNTGELFF
TGTGCCAGCTCTAGCGGGCGTCCCAACACCGGGGAGCTGTTTTTT
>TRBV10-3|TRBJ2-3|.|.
CAITSSAALLPQYF
TGTGCCATCACTTCCAGCGCAGCTCTGCTACCGCAGTATTTT
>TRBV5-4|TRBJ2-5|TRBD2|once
CASSWGGAGLAEGKETQYF
TGTGCCAGCAGCTGGGGGGGTGCCGGACTAGCGGAGGGGAAAGAGACCCAGTACTTC
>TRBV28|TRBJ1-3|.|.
CASSLYTAAGNTIYF
TGTGCCAGCAGTTTGTATACAGCTGCTGGAAACACCATATATTTT
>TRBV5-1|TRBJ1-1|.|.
CASNAGSSLNTEAFF
TGCGCCAGCAACGCTGGGAGCAGCTTGAACACTGAAGCTTTCTTT
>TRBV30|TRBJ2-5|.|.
CAWSMGLQETQYF
TGTGCCTGGTCGATGGGACTCCAAGAGACCCAGTACTTC
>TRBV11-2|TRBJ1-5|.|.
CASSLSGHQPQHF
TGTGCCAGCAGCTTAAGTGGTCATCAGCCCCAGCATTTT
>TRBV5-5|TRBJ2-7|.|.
CASSLAGGIGEQYF
TGTGCCAGCAGCTTGGCCGGGGGAATAGGAGAGCAGTACTTC
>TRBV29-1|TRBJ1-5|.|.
CSVAGGNQPQHF
TGCAGCGTTGCAGGGGGCAATCAGCCCCAGCATTTT
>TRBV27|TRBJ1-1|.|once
CASSIGGDRMYTEAFF
TGTGCCAGCAGTATAGGAGGGGACCGTATGTACACTGAAGCTTTCTTT
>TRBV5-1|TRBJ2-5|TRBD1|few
CASNNKQGAFLETQYF
TGCGCCAGCAATAATAAGCAGGGGGCGTTTCTGGAGACCCAGTACTTC
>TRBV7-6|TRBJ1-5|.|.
CASSLGNQPQHF
TGTGCCAGCAGCTTAGGAAATCAGCCCCAGCATTTT
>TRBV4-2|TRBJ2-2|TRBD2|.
CASSQDSGRANTGELFF
TGTGCCAGCAGCCAAGATAGCGGGAGGGCCAACACCGGGGAGCTGTTTTTT
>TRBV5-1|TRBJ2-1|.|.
CASSFSGPSSYNEQFF
TGCGCCAGCAGCTTCTCGGGACCGAGCTCCTACAATGAGCAGTTCTTC
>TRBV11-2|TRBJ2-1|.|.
CASSFGRLTGHEQFF
TGTGCCAGCAGCTTCGGGAGACTTACAGGCCATGAGCAGTTCTTC